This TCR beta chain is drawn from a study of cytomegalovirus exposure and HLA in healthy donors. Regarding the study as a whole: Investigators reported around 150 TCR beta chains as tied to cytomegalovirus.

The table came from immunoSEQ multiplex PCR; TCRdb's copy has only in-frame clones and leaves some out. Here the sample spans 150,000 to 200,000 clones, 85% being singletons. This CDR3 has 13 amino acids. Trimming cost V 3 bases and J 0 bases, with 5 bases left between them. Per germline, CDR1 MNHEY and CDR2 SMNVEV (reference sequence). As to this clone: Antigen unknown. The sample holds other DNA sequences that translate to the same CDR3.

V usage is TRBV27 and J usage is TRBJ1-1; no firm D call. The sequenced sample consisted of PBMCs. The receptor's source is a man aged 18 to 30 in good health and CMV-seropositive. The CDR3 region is CASSFSVNTEAFF. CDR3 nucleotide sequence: TGTGCCAGCAGTTTCAGTGTGAACACTGAAGCTTTCTTT.